This T cell receptor beta chain derives from a study of CD8+CD57+ T cells in acquired aplastic anemia (dated by TCRdb to the late 2010s). With respect to the entire study: Extracted DNA from sorted CD4+ and CD8+ cells averaged about 3 ug, ranging from roughly 0.17 to 27.4 ug. A CD8+CD57+ expansion meant a frequency higher than the mean frequency seen in healthy subjects.

The patients picked for sequencing were ones in whom flow cytometry had shown an expansion of CD8+CD57+ cells. Every patient had severe acquired aplastic anemia, diagnosed using the International Study of Aplastic Anemia and Agranulocytosis and Camitta criteria. Patients had received no therapy at the time of blood sampling. The study deep-sequenced TCR repertoires of sorted CD4+ and CD8+ blood T cells from severe aplastic anemia patients and healthy subjects. Patients were enrolled under clinicaltrials.gov protocols 00001620, 01623167, 00001397, 00071045, 00081523 and 00961064 in the USA. Ficoll-Paque density gradient centrifugation was used to isolate peripheral blood mononuclear cells. CD4+ and CD8+ T cells were sorted by FACS or magnetic beads before DNA extraction. Profiling of TCR beta VDJ combinations and CDR3 sequences used genomic DNA as the template. An Illumina HiSeq 2000 was used for TCR repertoire sequencing. The study's own analysis went as follows. Repertoires were assessed using TRBV/TRBJ rearrangement plots, CDR3 size and DJ length profiles, and Simpson's diversity index. The immunodominant clone was defined as the most abundant DNA sequence in deep sequencing data. CDR3 amino acid sequences were screened for sharing across subjects and compared with published repertoires and the VDJdb database. TCRdb applied fastp at Q25 and MiXCR to the public reads, then kept only in-frame beta chains. Each CDR3 protein appears once, grouped with its most common genes and DNA. These V and J calls derive from TCRdb rather than the authors' analysis. Counted in this sample were approximately 190,000 distinct CDR3 sequences; roughly half of them appeared once. Jointly, the top ten make up 8% to 10% of the sample.

Summary of the overall study and its limitations: Around 28 CD8+ CDR3 sequences were found to be shared between patients and controls, but these sequences appeared to be highly expressed in patients and within the immunodominant clones of the patients. Between patients and healthy controls, no significant difference in CD8+ Simpson's diversity was found (P=0.060).

This clonotype was seen many times. This clone's antigen is unknown. Base qualities are not provided; no much larger clone lies one nucleotide away. The receptor was derived from a human donor with aplastic anemia. Specimen: sorted CD4+, CD8+, or CD8+CD57+ T cells (not recorded which) from PBMCs.

The CDR3 loop reads CASSVVKFPGELFF. The DNA sequence reads TGTGCCAGCAGCGTAGTTAAGTTCCCCGGGGAGCTGTTTTTT. The sequence is built from TRBV9 and TRBJ2-2; the D gene is not confidently resolved. The CDR3 measures 14 amino acids from cysteine to phenylalanine. Only CDR3 DNA is held: 42 bases, read in frame from base 1. Cut back by 0 bases and 6 bases, the V and J ends lie 9 bases apart. According to the germline V gene, CDR1 reads SGDLS and CDR2 reads YYNGEE.